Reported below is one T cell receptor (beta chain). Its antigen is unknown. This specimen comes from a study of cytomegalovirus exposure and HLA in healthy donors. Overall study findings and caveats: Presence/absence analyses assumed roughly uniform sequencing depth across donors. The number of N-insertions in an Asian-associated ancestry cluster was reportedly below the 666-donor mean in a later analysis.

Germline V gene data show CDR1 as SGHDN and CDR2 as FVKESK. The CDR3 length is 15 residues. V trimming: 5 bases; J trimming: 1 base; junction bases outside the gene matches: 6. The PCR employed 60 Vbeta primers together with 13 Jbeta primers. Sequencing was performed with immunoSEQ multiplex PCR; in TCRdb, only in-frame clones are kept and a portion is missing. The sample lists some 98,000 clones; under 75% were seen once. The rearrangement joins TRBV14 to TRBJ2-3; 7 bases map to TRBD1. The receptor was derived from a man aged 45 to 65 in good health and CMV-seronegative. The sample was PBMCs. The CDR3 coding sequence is TGTGCCAGCAGCTACCCCGGACAGGGCACAGATACGCAGTATTTT. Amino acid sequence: CASSYPGQGTDTQYF.